The 20 T cell receptor beta chains below all came from one sample that was sequenced in a study of T cells expressing NK-cell markers. Reanalyzing the 5' RACE reads, TCRdb keeps one entry per CDR3 protein, without DNA. Its table records 500,000 or so distinct CDR3 sequences. The material sequenced was blood T cells: a sorted CD56 or NKG2C T cell subset, CD4+ or CD8+ T cells, or bulk PBMC T cells (not recorded which). The receptors here all came from a man aged 18-30 years in good health.

The chain couples TRBV29-1 to TRBJ1-1; without DNA, the TCRdb call of TRBD1 cannot be checked. CDR1 is SQVTM, CDR2 ANQGSEA, per germline. The CDR3 totals 13 residues. CDR3 in amino acids: CSVSTGWDTEAFF.

The chain uses TRBV6-2 or TRBV6-3 and TRBJ1-5. The germline V gene encodes CDR1 MNHEY and CDR2 SVGEGT. This CDR3 is 12 amino acids long. The CDR3 loop is CASGNSNQPQHF.

This chain uses TRBV3-1 with TRBJ2-3. Germline V CDR1 and CDR2: LGHDT, YNNKEL (reference sequence). This CDR3 contains 15 residues. CDR3 in amino acids: CASSQVTTSTDTQYF.

The rearrangement joins TRBV20-1 to TRBJ2-7. Germline-derived CDR1 and CDR2 are DFQATT and SNEGSKA (reference sequence). The CDR3 runs to 16 residues. The CDR3 sequence: CSARDFSPDRAEEQYF.

CDR3 in amino acids: CASSQEGQRLYNEQFF. The chain links TRBV4-2 to TRBJ2-1; no DNA is available, so the TRBD2 call from TCRdb remains unchecked. CDR3 length: 16 amino acids. In germline, CDR1 is LGHNA, CDR2 YNFKEQ.

V and J are TRBV5-1 and TRBJ2-1; TCRdb proposes TRBD1, but this gene call is untestable without DNA. CDR1 is SGHRS, CDR2 YFSETQ, per germline. The CDR3 is made up of 16 amino acids. The CDR3 sequence is CASSLEGQASYNEQFF.

The genes are TRBV6-2 or TRBV6-3 and TRBJ1-5. CDR3 length: 12 residues. Germline CDR1 MNHEY, CDR2 SVGEGT. The CDR3 loop reads CAIQESNQPQHF.

The rearrangement links TRBV11-2 to TRBJ2-1. CDR1 is SGHAT and CDR2 is FQNNGV in the germline V gene. CDR3 length equals 13 residues. CDR3 residues: CASSLVLLREQFF.

The V gene is TRBV6-5, the J gene TRBJ2-1. The CDR3 has 12 amino acids. Germline CDR1 is MNHEY and CDR2 is SVGAGI. The CDR3 region is CASSSPRDEQFF.

This chain links TRBV20-1 with TRBJ2-3. The CDR3 sequence is 13 residues long. Germline CDR1 reads DFQATT; CDR2 reads SNEGSKA (reference sequence). The CDR3 loop is CSARTLEGDTQYF.

V is TRBV24-1 and J is TRBJ2-3; the TCRdb call, TRBD2, lacks DNA for checking. Germline loops: CDR1 KGHDR, CDR2 SFDVKD. The CDR3 is 16 amino acids. The chain's CDR3 is CATSDVAALGTDTQYF.

The chain is built from TRBV3-1 and TRBJ1-6; TCRdb selects TRBD1, and the lack of DNA leaves this call unchecked. CDR3 size: 16 residues. CDR1 and CDR2 from the germline V gene are LGHDT and YNNKEL (reference sequence). CDR3 residues: CASSQAGQGGNSPLHF.

V gene TRBV7-9 combines with J gene TRBJ2-5; TCRdb lists TRBD1, though no DNA is available to test this call. In germline, CDR1 is SEHNR, CDR2 FQNEAQ (reference sequence). The CDR3 is 13 amino acids. The CDR3 spells CASSPLMDETQYF.

The V gene is TRBV12-3 or TRBV12-4, the J gene TRBJ2-2. The CDR3 sequence is 15 residues long. Here the CDR3 reads CASSSGSHNTGELFF.

The chain couples TRBV20-1 to TRBJ1-5; checking the TCRdb D call of TRBD1 is not possible without DNA. The CDR3 runs to 12 residues. Germline CDR1 DFQATT, CDR2 SNEGSKA (reference sequence). The CDR3 spells CSALGGGQPQHF.

This chain uses TRBV12-3 or TRBV12-4 with TRBJ2-3; the D call of TRBD2 rests on TCRdb alone, since no DNA is present to check it. The CDR3 consists of 12 residues. The CDR3 protein is CASRERERTQYF.

The chain links TRBV12-3 or TRBV12-4 to TRBJ1-6; TCRdb calls TRBD1, which cannot be checked without DNA. The CDR3 consists of 15 residues. CDR3: CASSLQGKYNSPLHF.

The rearrangement joins TRBV6-2 or TRBV6-3 to TRBJ1-2; TCRdb's assignment of TRBD1 cannot be checked, as there is no DNA. Germline V gives CDR1 MNHEY, CDR2 SVGEGT. The CDR3 contains 16 residues. The CDR3 reads CASSYSMVGGLGGYTF.

This sequence joins TRBV18 and TRBJ2-1; the D call of TRBD1 rests on TCRdb alone, since no DNA is present to check it. This CDR3 spans 17 amino acids. Germline assignment: CDR1 KGHSH and CDR2 LQKENI. CDR3 sequence: CASSPQLGGDSINEQFF. The complete variable domain, with remaining parts taken from reference TRBV18 and TRBJ2-1, reads NAGVMQNPRHLVRRRGQEARLRCSPMKGHSHVYWYRQLPEEGLKFMVYLQKENIIDESGMPKERFSAEFPKEGPSILRIQQVVRGDSAAYFCASSPQLGGDSINEQFFGPGTRLTVL.

The rearrangement uses TRBV20-1 and TRBJ2-1; there is no DNA to check the TCRdb D call of TRBD1. The CDR3 consists of 12 residues. Germline V lookup: CDR1 DFQATT, CDR2 SNEGSKA (reference sequence). This CDR3 reads CSALGLGDEQFF.